This T cell receptor beta chain was sequenced in a study of T cell responses to AZD1222 COVID-19 vaccine. Study observations and caveats: Following two doses of AZD1222, Spike-specific TCR breadth and depth rose.

The V gene lost 0 bases and the J gene lost 7 bases, with 13 bases spanning the gap. This CDR3 has 15 residues. CDR1 and CDR2 (germline): LGHDT, YNNKEL (reference sequence). Profiling relied on immunoSEQ multiplex PCR, and the TCRdb table lists in-frame clones only, not all of them. The repertoire holds over 85,000 clones, with around 84% as singletons. Turning to this clone: The target antigen is unknown.

This receptor was identified in an adult who received the AZD1222 COVID-19 vaccine. The rearrangement links TRBV3-1 (or the pseudogene TRBV3-2) to TRBJ1-5; D not certain. The sequenced sample was peripheral blood, obtained 28 days after the second AZD1222 dose. CDR3 DNA: TGTGCCAGCAGCCAAGACCCGACCAAGAGACAGCCCCAGCATTTT. This translates into CASSQDPTKRQPQHF.